One and the same sample provided the 26 T cell receptor beta chains below, sequenced in a study of blood T cell repertoires in COVID-19 (dated by TCRdb to the early 2020s). Library creation used the immunoSEQ multiplex PCR assay. The source is immuneACCESS, and TCRdb retained only in-frame sequences with V and J called. Part of the clones is not carried over; for the studies checked, unresolved V genes explain less than half of this, and the remainder is unexplained. The sample contains some 150,000 clones, roughly 87% of them found a single time. The biggest ten clones account for over 3.5% of the sample. The sample comprised peripheral blood. Receptors originate from a woman in her sixties who had recovered from COVID-19.

The chain is built from TRBV30 and TRBJ2-5; D gene unclear. This CDR3 has 11 residues. Looked up from germline, CDR1 is GTSNPN and CDR2 is SVGIG (reference sequence). V gave up 0 bases and J gave up 4 bases, with 3 bases separating them. As DNA, the CDR3 is TGTGCCTGGAGTGTACTAGAGACCCAGTACTTC. Translating it yields CAWSVLETQYF.

The J gene is TRBJ2-1, the V gene TRBV5-1; D gene uncertain. Deletions cut 3 bases from V and 4 bases from J, with 14 bases between. The CDR3 is 15 amino acids. Looked up from germline, CDR1 is SGHRS and CDR2 is YFSETQ. Here the CDR3 DNA reads TGCGCCAGCAGCTCCGGCCCAGCGACGTACAATGAGCAGTTCTTC. The encoded protein is CASSSGPATYNEQFF.

The rearrangement joins TRBV5-4 to TRBJ1-4; 7 bases are a match to TRBD1. Unmatched junction bases numbered 7, after V lost 3 bases and J lost 8 bases. The length of the CDR3 is 14 residues. Germline V gene data show CDR1 as SGHNT and CDR2 as YYREEE (reference sequence). The CDR3 loop is CASSSGQRGEKLFF. For the CDR3, the DNA is TGTGCCAGCAGCTCGGGACAGAGAGGAGAAAAACTGTTTTTT.

The chain uses TRBV11-2 and TRBJ1-1; perhaps TRBD1 as D (6 bases). V shed 4 bases and J shed 1 base, with 10 bases lying between them. This CDR3 comprises 14 residues. CDR1 and CDR2 from the germline V gene are SGHAT and FQNNGV. CDR3 region: CASSSQTGNTEAFF. The CDR3 nucleotides are TGTGCCAGCAGCTCCCAGACAGGGAACACTGAAGCTTTCTTT.

V gene TRBV10-1 combines with J gene TRBJ1-3, with D unresolved. The CDR3 length is 14 residues. V was trimmed by 3 bases and J by 2 bases, leaving 8 bases between them. The germline CDR1 and CDR2 sequences are WNHNN and SYGVQD (reference sequence). CDR3 residues: CASSDFSAGNTIYF. As DNA, the CDR3 is TGCGCCAGCAGTGATTTCTCCGCTGGAAACACCATATATTTT.

The chain employs TRBV5-1 and TRBJ1-1; 11 positions agree with TRBD1. Looked up from germline, CDR1 is SGHRS and CDR2 is YFSETQ. With V trimmed by 4 bases and J by 4 bases, 3 bases remained unmatched. CDR3 size: 14 residues. CDR3 residues: CASSPGTGGTEAFF. CDR3 in DNA: TGCGCCAGCAGCCCAGGGACAGGGGGCACTGAAGCTTTCTTT.

V gene TRBV7-6 combines with J gene TRBJ2-7; possible D gene TRBD2, 5 bases. The CDR3 sequence is 14 residues long. Germline assignment: CDR1 SGHVS and CDR2 FNYEAQ. V was clipped by 5 bases and J by 1 base, with 12 bases between them. This CDR3 reads CASSERTGSYEQYF. The CDR3, as DNA: TGTGCCAGCAGCGAAAGGACGGGATCCTACGAGCAGTACTTC. The whole variable domain, remainder taken from reference TRBV7-6 and TRBJ2-7, is GAGVSQSPRYKVTKRGQDVALRCDPISGHVSLYWYRQALGQGPEFLTYFNYEAQQDKSGLPNDRFSAERPEGSISTLTIQRTEQRDSAMYRCASSERTGSYEQYFGPGTRLTVT.

The rearrangement uses TRBV6-5 and TRBJ1-2, with TRBD1 matching over 10 bases. The V gene's germline CDR1 is MNHEY and CDR2 SVGAGI. V trimming: 7 bases; J trimming: 2 bases; junction bases outside the gene matches: 4. There are 14 residues in the CDR3. The CDR3 bases are TGTGCCAGCAAACGGGACAGGGGAAACTATGGCTACACCTTC. This encodes CASKRDRGNYGYTF.

This clone has just a few counts. The chain uses TRBV28 and TRBJ1-1; 9 positions match TRBD1. V gave up 7 bases and J gave up 6 bases; unmatched junction bases: 15. The CDR3 contains 16 residues. The V gene's germline CDR1 is MDHEN and CDR2 SYDVKM. CDR3 region: CASTPSPGTGPAEAFF. CDR3 DNA: TGTGCCAGCACCCCAAGTCCCGGGACAGGGCCGGCTGAAGCTTTCTTT.

The chain links TRBV5-1 to TRBJ2-1, with TRBD2 matching 10 bases. V was pared by 0 bases and J by 8 bases, with 5 bases of the junction left unmatched. The germline V gene has CDR1 SGHRS and CDR2 YFSETQ. This CDR3 is built from 15 residues. CDR3 sequence reads: CASSLASGGAYEQFF. In nucleotides, the CDR3 is TGCGCCAGCAGCTTGGCGAGCGGGGGGGCTTATGAGCAGTTCTTC.

V usage is TRBV7-9 and J usage is TRBJ2-3, with 9 nucleotides matching TRBD1. The CDR3 contains 15 residues. After removal of 2 bases from V and 4 bases from J, the junction contained 4 bases not matched to a gene. Germline V gives CDR1 SEHNR, CDR2 FQNEAQ (reference sequence). In nucleotides, the CDR3 is TGTGCCAGCAGCTTAAACAGGGGGCTTGCAGATACGCAGTATTTT. This codes for CASSLNRGLADTQYF.

This clone was seen only once. The chain has TRBV4-3 and TRBJ2-3; 9 bases match TRBD1. The CDR3 has 17 residues. Germline CDR1 reads LGHNA; CDR2 reads YSLEER. The J segment lost 2 bases and the V segment lost 0 bases, leaving 6 bases of the junction unmatched. Here the CDR3 DNA reads TGCGCCAGCAGCCAAGAGATAGGGACAGGGCCCACAGATACGCAGTATTTT. Amino acid sequence: CASSQEIGTGPTDTQYF.

Ten or more counts support this clone. This chain links TRBV27 with TRBJ1-1; 8 bases agree with TRBD1. Germline CDR1 reads MNHEY; CDR2 reads SMNVEV (reference sequence). Losses at the gene ends were 4 bases for V and 11 bases for J; bases not matched to a gene: 12. CDR3 length: 14 amino acids. The CDR3 is CASSSRTGTRRAFF. In nucleotides, the CDR3 is TGTGCCAGCAGTTCGCGGACAGGGACCCGACGGGCTTTCTTT.

This clone was observed once. The genes are TRBV5-1 and TRBJ1-4, with D perhaps matching TRBD1 (5 bases). Germline-derived CDR1 and CDR2 are SGHRS and YFSETQ. Trimming removed 4 bases from V and 7 bases from J, with 11 bases in between. The CDR3 loop spans 13 amino acids. The CDR3: CASSRGMVEKLFF. CDR3 nucleotides: TGCGCCAGCAGCAGGGGCATGGTTGAAAAACTGTTTTTT.

This chain uses TRBV7-8 with TRBJ1-2; 8 bases are shared with TRBD1. Germline trimming cut 5 bases from V and 6 bases from J; bases unmatched to any gene: 5. This CDR3 spans 13 amino acids. Germline CDR1 and CDR2: SGHVS and FQNEAQ. CDR3 sequence (DNA): TGTGCCAGCAGCGACCGGACAGGGAATGGCTACACCTTC. This codes for CASSDRTGNGYTF.

The chain recombines TRBV30 with TRBJ2-1; TRBD2 matches at 14 bases. The CDR3 has 13 residues. V trimming: 7 bases; J trimming: 9 bases; junction bases outside the gene matches: 5. Germline CDR1 is GTSNPN and CDR2 is SVGIG (reference sequence). The CDR3, as DNA: TGTGCCTCCGGGACTAGCGGGGGCCGTGAGCAGTTCTTC. Amino acids: CASGTSGGREQFF.

This chain connects TRBV12-5 to TRBJ1-1; TRBD1 aligns across 8 bases. The CDR3 spans 14 residues. With 1 base clipped from V and 6 bases from J, the junction kept 4 bases outside the gene matches. Germline V lookup: CDR1 LGHNT, CDR2 FRNRAP. CDR3 nucleotide sequence: TGTGCTAGTGGTTTGGGGACAGGGATGTCTGAAGCTTTCTTT. This gives the protein CASGLGTGMSEAFF. Full variable domain (missing parts from reference TRBV12-5 and TRBJ1-1): DARVTQTPRHKVTEMGQEVTMRCQPILGHNTVFWYRQTMMQGLELLAYFRNRAPLDDSGMPKDRFSAEMPDATLATLKIQPSEPRDSAVYFCASGLGTGMSEAFFGQGTRLTVV.

The chain recombines TRBV5-1 with TRBJ2-4; 11 bases are a match to TRBD1. CDR1 is SGHRS and CDR2 is YFSETQ in the germline V gene. The CDR3 has 16 residues. The V and J ends lost 2 bases and 3 bases, in that order; junction bases with no gene match: 4. In nucleotides, the CDR3 is TGCGCCAGCAGCTTTGGACAGGGGGCTGTCAAAAACATTCAGTACTTC. This encodes CASSFGQGAVKNIQYF.

V is TRBV24-1 and J is TRBJ2-7; the match to TRBD1 covers 9 bases. Germline CDR1 reads KGHDR; CDR2 reads SFDVKD. Trimming at V came to 0 bases and at J to 2 bases, leaving 4 bases not matched to a gene. The CDR3 has 16 amino acids. The CDR3 DNA reads TGTGCCACCAGTGATTTGACGGGACAGGGAACCTACGAGCAGTACTTC. This translates into CATSDLTGQGTYEQYF.

The chain recombines TRBV4-2 with TRBJ2-3; 12 bases align to TRBD2. This CDR3 comprises 21 residues. Germline V gives CDR1 LGHNA, CDR2 YNFKEQ. V lost 0 bases, J lost 0 bases, and 13 bases stayed unmatched. CDR3 coding DNA: TGTGCCAGCAGCCAAGATATAGGACTCGGGCTAGCGGGGGGGAGCACAGATACGCAGTATTTT. It translates to CASSQDIGLGLAGGSTDTQYF.

The chain carries TRBV2 and TRBJ2-3; D gene unclear. The CDR3 loop spans 11 amino acids. V gave up 5 bases and J gave up 6 bases, with 6 bases separating them. The germline V gene encodes CDR1 SNHLY and CDR2 FYNNEI. The CDR3 is CASSKLDTQYF. In DNA form, the CDR3 reads TGTGCCAGCAGTAAGCTGGATACGCAGTATTTT.

The chain carries TRBV4-3 and TRBJ1-6; D unclear. The germline V gene has CDR1 LGHNA and CDR2 YSLEER. The V and J ends lost 2 bases and 9 bases respectively, with 11 bases between them. The CDR3 consists of 14 residues. Here the CDR3 reads CASSQRGWSSPLHF. CDR3 nucleotides: TGCGCCAGCAGCCAACGAGGGTGGAGTTCACCCCTCCACTTT.

This clone was detected once. This chain links TRBV5-3 with TRBJ2-1, with TRBD2 matching over 10 bases. TRBV5-3 is given ORF status, its function remaining uncertain. The V segment lost 0 bases and the J segment 8 bases; nucleotides outside the gene matches: 11. This CDR3 has 17 amino acids. CDR3 nucleotide sequence: TGTGCCAGAAGCTTGGAATTAGCGGGGGGCCTGGGCGATGAGCAGTTCTTC. Its protein is CARSLELAGGLGDEQFF.

V is TRBV29-1 and J is TRBJ2-7; a possible D gene is TRBD1 (5 bases). This CDR3 is 11 amino acids long. Germline values: CDR1 SQVTM, CDR2 ANQGSEA. V was shortened by 5 bases and J by 3 bases, with 8 bases between the two germline ends. The CDR3 nucleotides are TGCAGCGTTATGCAGGGCTACGAGCAGTACTTC. This translates into CSVMQGYEQYF.

The rearrangement uses TRBV6-5 and TRBJ2-7; 8 bases agree with TRBD2. The trim removed 11 bases at V and 6 bases at J, leaving 18 bases unmatched. This CDR3 region has 15 residues. Per germline, CDR1 MNHEY and CDR2 SVGAGI. The CDR3 DNA follows: TGTGCCGTGGGGGAGCTAGCGGGTCAAACAGCCGAGCAGTACTTC. Translation: CAVGELAGQTAEQYF.

The rearrangement joins TRBV9 to TRBJ1-3, with D unresolved. Trimming stripped 4 bases from V and 4 bases from J, with 12 bases between. This CDR3 contains 14 residues. Per germline, CDR1 SGDLS and CDR2 YYNGEE. The CDR3 DNA reads TGTGCCAGCAGCCCCGGGATGGGGGGAAACACCATATATTTT. Translated, it gives CASSPGMGGNTIYF.